Shown below are 13 T cell receptor beta chains from a single sample sequenced in a study of shared clonotypes between healthy human individuals. This table comes from immunoSEQ multiplex PCR, and its TCRdb copy is limited to in-frame clones, with some not included. The table has 1,500,000 or so clones, roughly 96% seen once. Sequencing was carried out using naive CD4+ T cells sorted from blood. Regarding subset: CD45RA+ positively selected. Receptors originate from a young man in good health.

This chain links TRBV28 with TRBJ2-1; 9 bases align to TRBD2. Trimming cost V 7 bases and J 5 bases; bases outside gene matches: 9. Germline V lookup: CDR1 MDHEN, CDR2 SYDVKM. The CDR3 extends over 15 amino acids. The CDR3 nucleotides are TGTGCCAGCATGGGGTGGCTAGCGGGAAACAATGAGCAGTTCTTC. It translates to CASMGWLAGNNEQFF.

V and J are TRBV7-3 and TRBJ2-1; perhaps TRBD2 as D (5 bases). The germline gives CDR1 SGHTA, CDR2 FQGTGA. V was clipped by 5 bases and J by 5 bases, with 10 bases between them. The CDR3 runs to 13 residues. The CDR3 here is CASSASGHNEQFF. Here the CDR3 DNA reads TGTGCCAGCAGCGCGAGCGGACACAATGAGCAGTTCTTC.

The chain has TRBV7-9 and TRBJ1-6; D is unresolved. Trimming cost V 8 bases and J 9 bases, with 23 bases left between them. CDR1 and CDR2 (germline): SEHNR, FQNEAQ (reference sequence). The CDR3 consists of 16 residues. The CDR3 sequence is CASSPRVLASTSPLHF. The CDR3 nucleotides read TGTGCCAGCTCCCCTCGTGTTTTAGCATCCACTTCACCCCTCCACTTT. The complete variable domain, with remaining parts taken from reference TRBV7-9 and TRBJ1-6, reads DTGVSQNPRHKITKRGQNVTFRCDPISEHNRLYWYRQTLGQGPEFLTYFQNEAQLEKSRLLSDRFSAERPKGSFSTLEIQRTEQGDSAMYLCASSPRVLASTSPLHFGNGTRLTVT.

This clone appeared once. The chain links TRBV29-1 to TRBJ2-1; D is uncertain. Germline CDR1 is SQVTM and CDR2 is ANQGSEA. The CDR3 length is 12 residues. V lost 4 bases, J lost 8 bases, and 12 bases lay in between. This chain's CDR3 is CSVGKLGDEQFF. The DNA of the CDR3 is TGCAGCGTTGGAAAATTGGGCGATGAGCAGTTCTTC.

This sequence joins TRBV7-2 and TRBJ2-2; maybe TRBD2 (6 bases). V was clipped by 5 bases and J by 13 bases, with 20 bases between them. The germline CDR1 and CDR2 sequences are SGHTA and FQGNSA. This CDR3 spans 14 amino acids. DNA of the CDR3: TGTGCCAGCAGCCCCCGGGGTAGCGGTCTCGGGCTGTTTTTT. The encoded protein is CASSPRGSGLGLFF.

About this clone: Other DNA sequences in the sample encode the same CDR3. The CDR3 reads CASSLGTGYGYTF. CDR3 sequence (DNA): TGTGCCAGCAGTTTGGGGACAGGCTATGGCTACACCTTC. V usage is TRBV28 and J usage is TRBJ1-2; 8 nucleotides align to TRBD1. The V gene end was trimmed by 3 bases and the J gene end by 4 bases; junction bases not matched to a gene: 1. Germline CDR1 and CDR2: MDHEN and SYDVKM. CDR3 size: 13 residues.

The chain carries TRBV5-4 and TRBJ1-4; 8 bases agree with TRBD1. Looked up from germline, CDR1 is SGHNT and CDR2 is YYREEE (reference sequence). This CDR3 contains 15 residues. J lost 8 bases, V lost 2 bases, and 8 bases had no gene match. CDR3 in DNA: TGTGCCAGCAGCTTCGCAGGGGGCAGGGGGGAAAAACTGTTTTTT. It is translated as CASSFAGGRGEKLFF.

This chain links TRBV6-4 with TRBJ1-4; the D is unclear. The CDR3 is made up of 10 amino acids. V shed 8 bases and J shed 7 bases, with 5 bases lying between them. Per the germline V gene, CDR1 is MRHNA and CDR2 is SNTAGT. The CDR3 DNA sequence: TGTGCCAGCTATGCTGAAAAACTGTTTTTT. The encoded protein is CASYAEKLFF.

The gene calls are TRBV9 and TRBJ2-1, with 10 bases lining up with TRBD2. The CDR3 is 13 amino acids. V gave up 1 base and J gave up 8 bases; unmatched junction bases: 0. Germline CDR1 SGDLS, CDR2 YYNGEE. CDR3 sequence reads: CASSVTSGDEQFF. The CDR3 DNA reads as TGTGCCAGCAGCGTAACTAGCGGGGATGAGCAGTTCTTC.

This chain connects TRBV2 to TRBJ2-7; D may be TRBD1 or TRBD2 (5 bases each). This CDR3 is built from 13 residues. Trimming took 5 bases from V and 3 from J, leaving 11 bases between them. The germline CDR1 and CDR2 sequences are SNHLY and FYNNEI. CDR3 loop: CASSSGTNYEQYF. In DNA, the CDR3 is TGTGCCAGCAGTTCCGGGACCAACTACGAGCAGTACTTC.

This chain connects TRBV4-1 to TRBJ1-4; 9 nucleotides match TRBD1. This CDR3 is built from 15 residues. Per germline, CDR1 MGHRA and CDR2 YSYEKL. With 1 base clipped from V and 7 bases from J, the junction kept 4 bases outside the gene matches. CDR3 in amino acids: CASSQAWTGAEKLFF. The CDR3, as DNA: TGCGCCAGCAGCCAAGCTTGGACAGGGGCTGAAAAACTGTTTTTT.

The chain has TRBV11-3 and TRBJ2-5; 8 bases agree with TRBD2. Unmatched junction bases numbered 8, after V lost 5 bases and J lost 9 bases. The CDR3 covers 13 residues. The germline CDR1 and CDR2 sequences are SGHNT and YENEEA. The CDR3 DNA sequence: TGTGCCAGCAGCCGTCGGGAGGGCCAGCCCCAGTACTTC. Protein product: CASSRREGQPQYF.

Concerning this clone: The same CDR3 can be traced to other DNA sequences in this sample. The chain employs TRBV9 and TRBJ2-7, with a tentative D call TRBD1 (5 bases). The germline CDR1 and CDR2 sequences are SGDLS and YYNGEE. The CDR3 contains 14 residues. Trimming left V 0 bases short and J 1 base short, with 8 bases between. CDR3 in DNA: TGTGCCAGCAGCGTAGACCCAGGGTCCTACGAGCAGTACTTC. It encodes CASSVDPGSYEQYF. The variable domain in full, completed from reference TRBV9 and TRBJ2-7, reads DSGVTQTPKHLITATGQRVTLRCSPRSGDLSVYWYQQSLDQGLQFLIQYYNGEERAKGNILERFSAQQFPDLHSELNLSSLELGDSALYFCASSVDPGSYEQYFGPGTRLTVT.